The rows below give T cell receptor beta chains drawn from one sample of a study of T-cell reconstitution after alpha-beta-depleted transplantation in children. MiXCR, run by TCRdb on the PCR reads, gives a single entry per CDR3 protein. The sample lists around 450,000 distinct CDR3 sequences, roughly 44% occurring once. Sample: PBMCs, taken before TCRalphabeta/CD19-depleted stem cell transplant. The receptors shown here come from a girl aged 2 to 10 with aplastic anemia, due to receive a stem cell transplant. The CDR3 runs from the conserved cysteine through the conserved F or W. A D gene is named only where the DNA matches it firmly. Size is stated for part of the rows, as once, few or many counts, or as a class when the clone is expanded.

TRBV6-5	-	-	TRBJ2-2	CASRLQGKNTGELFF	TGTGCCAGCAGGTTACAGGGAAAGAACACCGGGGAGCTGTTTTTT
TRBV20-1	TRBD2	-	TRBJ2-2	CSARGLAGMNTGELFF	TGCAGTGCCCGGGGACTAGCGGGAATGAACACCGGGGAGCTGTTTTTT
TRBV20-1	TRBD2	-	TRBJ2-3	CSAPWTSGEFDTQYF	TGCAGTGCTCCCTGGACTAGCGGGGAGTTTGATACGCAGTATTTT
TRBV20-1	-	few	TRBJ2-3	CSAARDLQNSDTQYF	TGCAGTGCTGCCCGGGACTTGCAAAACTCAGATACGCAGTATTTT
TRBV28	-	-	TRBJ2-3	CASSFERPGTDTQYF	TGTGCCAGCAGTTTTGAGCGGCCCGGGACAGATACGCAGTATTTT
TRBV3-1	-	-	TRBJ2-7	CASSQMHPLGGRSYEQYF	TGTGCCAGCAGCCAAATGCACCCGTTGGGCGGACGTTCCTACGAGCAGTACTTC
TRBV28	-	-	TRBJ2-7	CASTQRVPSEQYF	TGTGCCAGCACCCAAAGAGTCCCCAGCGAGCAGTACTTC
TRBV6-5	-	-	TRBJ2-7	CASSYGAIWDEAYEQYF	TGTGCCAGCAGTTACGGGGCCATTTGGGACGAAGCCTACGAGCAGTACTTC
TRBV7-9	-	-	TRBJ2-1	CASSPPENEQFF	TGTGCCAGCAGCCCTCCTGAGAATGAGCAGTTCTTC
TRBV6-5	TRBD1	-	TRBJ1-6	CASSFSPAGQGLNSPLHF	TGTGCCAGCAGTTTCAGCCCTGCCGGACAGGGCCTTAATTCACCCCTCCACTTT
TRBV12-3/TRBV12-4	-	-	TRBJ1-3	CASSGEEVGNTIYF	TGTGCCAGCAGTGGTGAAGAGGTGGGAAACACCATATATTTT
TRBV4-1	TRBD1	-	TRBJ1-2	CASSQDEGAGGAYPYGYTF	TGCGCCAGCAGCCAAGATGAAGGGGCAGGGGGCGCTTATCCCTATGGCTACACCTTC
TRBV20-1	-	-	TRBJ2-1	CSARSMQELSDEQFF	TGCAGTGCTAGATCTATGCAAGAGTTGAGCGATGAGCAGTTCTTC
TRBV20-1	-	-	TRBJ1-2	CSADRLGGYTF	TGCAGTGCTGACAGGTTGGGAGGCTACACCTTC
TRBV27	-	-	TRBJ2-5	CASSLQTGFGQETQYF	TGTGCCAGCAGTCTACAAACAGGTTTCGGGCAAGAGACCCAGTACTTC
TRBV5-8	TRBD2	-	TRBJ2-1	CASSVGLAGPEEQFF	TGTGCCAGCAGCGTCGGACTAGCGGGTCCAGAAGAGCAGTTCTTC
TRBV11-2	TRBD2	few	TRBJ2-3	CASSLDGVRSGRPPADDF	TGTGCCAGCAGCTTAGATGGGGTACGGAGCGGGAGGCCCCCTGCGGATGATTTT
TRBV20-1	TRBD1	-	TRBJ2-2	CSARDRDRDTGELFF	TGCAGTGCTAGAGATCGGGACAGGGACACCGGGGAGCTGTTTTTT
TRBV6-1	TRBD1	few	TRBJ1-2	CASSQDRGNYGYTF	TGTGCCAGCAGCCAGGACAGGGGAAACTATGGCTACACCTTC
TRBV6-1	-	few	TRBJ2-7	CASSEAPGGGTYEQYF	TGTGCCAGCAGTGAAGCACCCGGAGGCGGGACCTACGAGCAGTACTTC
TRBV6-1	-	-	TRBJ1-5	CASRRGIWSNQPQHF	TGTGCCAGCAGACGAGGGATTTGGAGCAATCAGCCCCAGCATTTT
TRBV20-1	TRBD1	-	TRBJ1-5	CCARDRRQGARSQPQHF	TGCTGTGCTAGAGATCGAAGACAGGGGGCGAGGAGTCAGCCCCAGCATTTT
TRBV29-1	TRBD1	many	TRBJ2-2	CSVAGTGAGELFF	TGCAGCGTAGCCGGGACAGGGGCCGGGGAGCTGTTTTTT
TRBV4-1	-	-	TRBJ1-1	CASSQDSPAEAFF	TGCGCCAGCAGCCAAGACAGTCCGGCTGAAGCTTTCTTT
TRBV7-8	-	few	TRBJ2-7	CASSLGGFATEQYF	TGTGCCAGCAGCTTAGGGGGTTTCGCGACCGAGCAGTACTTC
TRBV20-1	-	-	TRBJ1-2	CSARAITTVYGYTF	TGCAGTGCTAGAGCAATTACTACAGTCTATGGCTACACCTTC
TRBV14	-	-	TRBJ2-1	CASSQGGAGEQFF	TGTGCCAGCAGCCAAGGCGGGGCTGGTGAGCAGTTCTTC
TRBV6-5	-	-	TRBJ2-5	CASSYNWALGETQYF	TGTGCCAGCAGTTACAATTGGGCCCTGGGGGAGACCCAGTACTTC
TRBV20-1	-	many	TRBJ2-3	CSAREGADTQYF	TGCAGTGCTAGAGAGGGAGCCGATACGCAGTATTTT
TRBV5-1	TRBD2	few	TRBJ2-3	CASSSPRGLAVNTDTQYF	TGCGCCAGCAGCTCTCCTCGGGGACTAGCTGTCAACACAGATACGCAGTATTTT
TRBV5-1	-	-	TRBJ2-1	CASSLEGGFNEQFF	TGCGCCAGCAGCTTGGAAGGGGGTTTCAATGAGCAGTTCTTC
TRBV7-2	TRBD2	few	TRBJ2-3	CASSPLAGSRTDTQYF	TGTGCCAGCAGTCCGCTAGCGGGAAGTCGCACAGATACGCAGTATTTT
TRBV14	-	-	TRBJ2-7	CASSPLGLSYEQHF	TGTGCCAGCAGCCCCTTAGGGCTCTCTTACGAGCAGCACTTC
TRBV29-1	TRBD1	many	TRBJ2-3	CSVINRGYTQYF	TGCAGCGTTATCAACAGGGGATATACGCAGTATTTT
TRBV7-2	TRBD2	-	TRBJ2-1	CASSYQRGVYNEQFF	TGTGCCAGCAGCTACCAGCGGGGGGTCTACAATGAGCAGTTCTTC
TRBV5-1	TRBD2	many	TRBJ2-3	CASSLSSGITDTQYF	TGCGCCAGCAGCCTTTCTAGCGGAATCACAGATACGCAGTATTTT